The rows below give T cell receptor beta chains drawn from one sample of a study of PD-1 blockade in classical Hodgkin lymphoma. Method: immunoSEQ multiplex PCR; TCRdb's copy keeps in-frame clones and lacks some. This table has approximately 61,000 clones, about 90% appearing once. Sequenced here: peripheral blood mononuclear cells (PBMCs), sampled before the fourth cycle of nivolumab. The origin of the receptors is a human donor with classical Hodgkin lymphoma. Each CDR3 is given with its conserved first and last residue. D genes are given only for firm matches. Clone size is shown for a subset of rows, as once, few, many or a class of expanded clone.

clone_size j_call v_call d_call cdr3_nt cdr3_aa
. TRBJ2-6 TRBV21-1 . TGTGCCAGCACCCAGGCCTCTGGGGCCAACGTCCTGACTTTC CASTQASGANVLTF
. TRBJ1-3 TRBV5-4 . TGTGCCAGCGGTGCCCAGGCTGGGGGAAACACCATATATTTT CASGAQAGGNTIYF
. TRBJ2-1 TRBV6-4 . TGTGCCACCTCGAGGGCAAGGAATGAGCAGTTCTTC CATSRARNEQFF
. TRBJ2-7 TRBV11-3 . TGTGCCAGCAGCTTAGTGAACACCCCCTACGAGCAGTACTTC CASSLVNTPYEQYF
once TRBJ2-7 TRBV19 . TGTGCCAATCTGGGGCGCATGCCCTACGAGCAGTACTTC CANLGRMPYEQYF
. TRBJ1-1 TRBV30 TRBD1 TGTGCCTGGAGTGCAACGAATTTACAGGGGAATCCTGAAGCTTTCTTT CAWSATNLQGNPEAFF
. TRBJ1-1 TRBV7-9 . TGTGCCAGCAGCTTAATGTCGGGGTCGGAAGCTTTCTTT CASSLMSGSEAFF
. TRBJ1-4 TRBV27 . TGTGCCAGCAGTTTATTGGCAGGGCAGGGAAAACTGTTTTTT CASSLLAGQGKLFF
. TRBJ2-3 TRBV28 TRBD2 TGTGCCAGCAGCCCGACCGGGACTAGAAATACGCAGTATTTT CASSPTGTRNTQYF
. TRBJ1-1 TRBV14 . TGTGCCAGCAGCATCCTGGGGGACACTGAAGCTTTCTTT CASSILGDTEAFF